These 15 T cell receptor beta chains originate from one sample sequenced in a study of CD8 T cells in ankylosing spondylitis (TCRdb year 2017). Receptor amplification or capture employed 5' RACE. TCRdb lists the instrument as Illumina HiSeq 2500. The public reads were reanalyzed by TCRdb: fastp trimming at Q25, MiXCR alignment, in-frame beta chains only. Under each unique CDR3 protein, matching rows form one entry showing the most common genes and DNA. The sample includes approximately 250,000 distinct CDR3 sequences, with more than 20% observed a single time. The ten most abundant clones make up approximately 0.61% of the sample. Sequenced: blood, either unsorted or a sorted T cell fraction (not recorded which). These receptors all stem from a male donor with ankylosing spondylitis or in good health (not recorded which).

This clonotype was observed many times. CDR3 in amino acids: CASSLPRGAGELFF. DNA for the CDR3: TGTGCCAGCAGTTTACCCAGGGGCGCCGGGGAGCTGTTTTTT. The V gene is TRBV12-3 or TRBV12-4, the J gene TRBJ2-2; D may be TRBD1 (6 bases). The CDR3 contains 14 residues. V shed 2 bases and J shed 6 bases, with 10 bases lying between them.

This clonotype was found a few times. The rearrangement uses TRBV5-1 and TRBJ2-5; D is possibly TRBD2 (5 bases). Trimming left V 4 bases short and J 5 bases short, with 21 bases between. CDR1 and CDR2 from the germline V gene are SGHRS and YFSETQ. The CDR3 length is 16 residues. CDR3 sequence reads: CASSPGAIPAGETQYF. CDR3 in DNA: TGCGCCAGCAGCCCAGGCGCCATCCCGGCGGGCGAGACCCAGTACTTC.

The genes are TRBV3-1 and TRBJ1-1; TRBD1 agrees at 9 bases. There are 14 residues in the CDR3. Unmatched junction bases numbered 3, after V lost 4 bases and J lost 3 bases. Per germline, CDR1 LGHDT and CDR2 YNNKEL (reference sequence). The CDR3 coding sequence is TGTGCCAGCAGCCGGACAGGGGACTACACTGAAGCTTTCTTT. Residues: CASSRTGDYTEAFF.

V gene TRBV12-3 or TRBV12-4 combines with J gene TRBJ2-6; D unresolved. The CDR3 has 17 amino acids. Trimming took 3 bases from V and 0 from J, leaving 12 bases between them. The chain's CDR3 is CASSFGPPSSGANVLTF. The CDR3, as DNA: TGTGCCAGCAGTTTTGGGCCCCCCAGCTCTGGGGCCAACGTCCTGACTTTC.

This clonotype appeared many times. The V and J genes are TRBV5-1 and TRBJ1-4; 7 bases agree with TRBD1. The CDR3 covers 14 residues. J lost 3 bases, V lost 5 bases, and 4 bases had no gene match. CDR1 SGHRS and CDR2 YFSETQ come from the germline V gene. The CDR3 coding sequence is TGCGCCAGCAGGGGCGGGACAGCTAATGAAAAACTGTTTTTT. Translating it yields CASRGGTANEKLFF. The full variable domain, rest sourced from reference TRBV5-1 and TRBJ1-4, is KAGVTQTPRYLIKTRGQQVTLSCSPISGHRSVSWYQQTPGQGLQFLFEYFSETQRNKGNFPGRFSGRQFSNSRSEMNVSTLELGDSALYLCASRGGTANEKLFFGSGTQLSVL.

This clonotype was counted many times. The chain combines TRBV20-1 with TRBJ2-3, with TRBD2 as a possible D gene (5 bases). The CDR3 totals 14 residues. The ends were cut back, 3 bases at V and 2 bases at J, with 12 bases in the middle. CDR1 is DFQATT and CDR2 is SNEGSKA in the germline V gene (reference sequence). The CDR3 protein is CSASGPGVTDTQYF. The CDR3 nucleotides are TGCAGTGCTAGTGGCCCCGGGGTCACAGATACGCAGTATTTT.

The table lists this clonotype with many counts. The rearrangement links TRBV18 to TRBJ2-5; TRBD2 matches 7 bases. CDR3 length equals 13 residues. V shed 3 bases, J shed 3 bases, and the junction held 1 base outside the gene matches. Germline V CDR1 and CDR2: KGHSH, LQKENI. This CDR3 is CASSPGLEETQYF. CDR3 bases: TGTGCCAGCTCACCCGGACTAGAAGAGACCCAGTACTTC.

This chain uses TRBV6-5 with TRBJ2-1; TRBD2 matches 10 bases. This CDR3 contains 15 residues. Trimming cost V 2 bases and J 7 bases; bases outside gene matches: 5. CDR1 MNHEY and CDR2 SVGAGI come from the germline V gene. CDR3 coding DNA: TGTGCCAGCAGTTACAGCGGGGGGGCTCCTAATGAGCAGTTCTTC. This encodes CASSYSGGAPNEQFF.

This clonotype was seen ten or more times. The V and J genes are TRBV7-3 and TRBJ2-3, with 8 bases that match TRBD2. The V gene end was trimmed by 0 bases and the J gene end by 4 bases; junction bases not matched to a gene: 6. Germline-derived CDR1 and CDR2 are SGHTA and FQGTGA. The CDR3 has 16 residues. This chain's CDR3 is CASSLTGGGKSDTQYF. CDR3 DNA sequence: TGTGCCAGCAGCTTAACAGGCGGGGGGAAGTCAGATACGCAGTATTTT.

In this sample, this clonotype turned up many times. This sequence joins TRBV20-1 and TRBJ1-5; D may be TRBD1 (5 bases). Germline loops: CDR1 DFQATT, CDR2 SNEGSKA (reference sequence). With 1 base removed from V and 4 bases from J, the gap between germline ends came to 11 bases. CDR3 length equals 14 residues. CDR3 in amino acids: CSARGDSHNQPQHF. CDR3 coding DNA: TGCAGTGCTAGAGGCGACAGCCATAATCAGCCCCAGCATTTT.

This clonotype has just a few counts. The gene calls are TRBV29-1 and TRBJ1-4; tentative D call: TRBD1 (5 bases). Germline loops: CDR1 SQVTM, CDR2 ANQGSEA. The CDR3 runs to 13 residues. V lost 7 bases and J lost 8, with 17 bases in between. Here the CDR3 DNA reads TGCAGCGCCTGGGACCGACCTGGCGAAAAACTGTTTTTT. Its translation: CSAWDRPGEKLFF.

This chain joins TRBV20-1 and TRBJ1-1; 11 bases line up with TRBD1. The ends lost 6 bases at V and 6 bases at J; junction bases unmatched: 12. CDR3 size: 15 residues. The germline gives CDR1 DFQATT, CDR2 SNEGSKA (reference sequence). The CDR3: CSAPGTGGKFSEAFF. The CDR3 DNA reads TGCAGTGCCCCCGGGACAGGGGGTAAGTTCTCTGAAGCTTTCTTT.

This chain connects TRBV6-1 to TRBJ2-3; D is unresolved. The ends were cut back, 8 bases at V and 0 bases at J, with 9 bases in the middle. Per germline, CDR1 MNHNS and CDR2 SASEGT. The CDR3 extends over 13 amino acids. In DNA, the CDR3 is TGTGCCAGCGGCGAAACTAGCACAGATACGCAGTATTTT. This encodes CASGETSTDTQYF.

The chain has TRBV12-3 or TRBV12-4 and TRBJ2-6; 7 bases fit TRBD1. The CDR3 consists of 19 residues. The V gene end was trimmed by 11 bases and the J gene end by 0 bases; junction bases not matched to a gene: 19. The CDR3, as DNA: TGTGCCTGCACCCCCGAAGGGGGCTTTAGCAGCTCTGGGGCCAACGTCCTGACTTTC. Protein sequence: CACTPEGGFSSSGANVLTF.

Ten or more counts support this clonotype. As DNA, the CDR3 is TGCAGCGCCTTTGGGGCCAACGTCCTGACTTTC. It encodes CSAFGANVLTF. V gene TRBV20-1 combines with J gene TRBJ2-6; no firm D call. The CDR3 totals 11 residues. CDR1 and CDR2 from the germline V gene are DFQATT and SNEGSKA (reference sequence).